These T cell receptor beta chains were read from a single sample in a study of radiotherapy plus CTLA-4 blockade in lung cancer. Assay used: immunoSEQ multiplex PCR; TCRdb lists only in-frame clones, some missing. There are just under 60,000 clones in the sample; around 74% occur only once, and about 8% lies in the top ten. Source: peripheral blood, taken from a patient treated with radiotherapy plus ipilimumab. All receptors come from a human donor with non-small cell lung cancer whose response to radiotherapy plus ipilimumab could not be evaluated. The conserved cysteine and the conserved F or W are not part of the CDR3 here.

TRBV30	TRBJ1-6	AWSGHQLNNSPLH
TRBV19	TRBJ2-6	ASSPWANVLT
TRBV7-9	TRBJ1-5	ASSSPGTDNQPQH
TRBV7-2	TRBJ1-2	ASSLARDYGYT
TRBV19	TRBJ1-5	ASSGSNQPQH
TRBV6-1	TRBJ1-5	AITPTRASNQPQH
TRBV2	TRBJ1-3	ASSSLQGYSGNTIY
TRBV4-3	TRBJ2-1	ASSQETGVYNEQF
TRBV2	TRBJ1-2	ASREPGLSSGYT
TRBV10-1	TRBJ1-2	ASSRSGDYGYT
TRBV5-1	TRBJ2-7	ASSLDQGYYEQY
TRBV5-4	TRBJ2-7	ASSLPSGAYEQY
TRBV5-5	TRBJ2-7	ASSRLGMTYEQY
TRBV2	TRBJ1-5	ASSELRQGNQPQH
TRBV6-1	TRBJ1-2	ASMGTANYGYT
TRBV5-1	TRBJ2-7	ASRASGSYEQY
TRBV4-1	TRBJ1-2	ASSRSPGPNYGYT
TRBV10-1	TRBJ2-1	ASSILARGSYNEQF
TRBV29-1	TRBJ1-1	SALGQATEAF
TRBV30	TRBJ2-7	AWSTSGGEQY
TRBV6-5	TRBJ1-2	ASSTGDFTGYGYT
TRBV6-1	TRBJ2-7	ASSVPREQY
TRBV28	TRBJ2-5	ASRKTGSLETQY
TRBV4-2	TRBJ2-3	ASSQLSSTDTQY
TRBV5-1	TRBJ1-1	ASSLLGQGAEAF
TRBV28	TRBJ2-7	ASSLLGGGYEQY
TRBV7-2	TRBJ1-1	ASSLTGGLNTEAF
TRBV5-4	TRBJ1-5	ASSQGYSNQPQH
TRBV21-1	TRBJ2-2	ASSKGRWEGTGELF